The 11 T cell receptor beta chains listed next were all sequenced from one sample in a study of T cells in localized non-small cell lung cancer. The assay was immunoSEQ multiplex PCR, and TCRdb's table has in-frame clones only and misses some. The sample consists of more than 20,000 clones, 85% of them appearing once. Material: PBMCs, obtained before any cancer treatment. Receptors originate from a woman aged 35 to 69 with stage II squamous cell lung carcinoma.

The chain is built from TRBV10-3 and TRBJ1-2, with D unresolved. V was shortened by 10 bases and J by 7 bases, with 19 bases between the two germline ends. The CDR3 length is 13 residues. The germline gives CDR1 ENHRY, CDR2 SYGVKD. CDR3 sequence reads: CATEIKRARGYTF. Here the CDR3 DNA reads TGTGCCACAGAAATCAAACGGGCGCGTGGCTACACCTTC.

CDR3 residues: CASSQDLQGANGYTF. CDR3 nucleotides: TGTGCCAGCAGCCAAGATCTACAGGGGGCTAATGGCTACACCTTC. V is TRBV14 and J is TRBJ1-2; 9 bases match TRBD1. The CDR3 consists of 15 residues. Germline lookup yields CDR1 SGHDN and CDR2 FVKESK. V was pared by 0 bases and J by 6 bases, with 5 bases of the junction left unmatched. Looking up the rest from reference TRBV14 and TRBJ1-2 gives the full variable domain: EAGVTQFPSHSVIEKGQTVTLRCDPISGHDNLYWYRRVMGKEIKFLLHFVKESKQDESGMPNNRFLAERTGGTYSTLKVQPAELEDSGVYFCASSQDLQGANGYTFGSGTRLTVV.

The V and J genes are TRBV15 and TRBJ1-3, with D tentatively TRBD1 (6 bases). Germline CDR1 reads LNHNV; CDR2 reads YYDKDF (reference sequence). This CDR3 contains 15 residues. V was cut by 6 bases and J by 4 bases, with 16 bases left in between. As DNA, the CDR3 is TGTGCCACCAGTCCCGGGGGGGCTTTGGGAAACACCATATATTTT. It encodes CATSPGGALGNTIYF.

This chain joins TRBV4-1 and TRBJ1-4, with a tentative D call TRBD1 (5 bases). The V end was cut by 5 bases, the J end by 4 bases, with 11 bases between. This CDR3 comprises 14 residues. Germline V lookup: CDR1 MGHRA, CDR2 YSYEKL. In DNA, the CDR3 is TGCGCCAGCAGCGGCCGGGACTTTAATGAAAAACTGTTTTTT. It is translated as CASSGRDFNEKLFF.

This clone showed up just once. V usage is TRBV14 and J usage is TRBJ2-3, with D unclear. V was pared by 4 bases and J by 1 base, with 9 bases between. The CDR3 is made up of 14 amino acids. Germline lookup yields CDR1 SGHDN and CDR2 FVKESK. The DNA of the CDR3 is TGTGCCAGCAGCCCGAGATTTGGCACAGATACGCAGTATTTT. Its protein is CASSPRFGTDTQYF.

V and J are TRBV6-1 and TRBJ1-5; 7 nucleotides align to TRBD1. CDR1 and CDR2 (germline): MNHNS, SASEGT. The CDR3 is 15 residues long. Trimming took 4 bases from V and 4 from J; bases not matched to a gene: 7. CDR3 loop: CASSVQGGGNQPQHF. In DNA form, the CDR3 reads TGTGCCAGCAGTGTTCAAGGGGGCGGTAATCAGCCCCAGCATTTT.

The rearrangement joins TRBV28 to TRBJ1-5; TRBD1 is a possible D gene (5 bases). Per germline, CDR1 MDHEN and CDR2 SYDVKM. V was pared by 6 bases and J by 2 bases, with 23 bases between. The CDR3 is made up of 18 amino acids. The CDR3 here is CASSPLKLAGQGNQPQHF. The CDR3 DNA reads as TGTGCCAGCAGCCCCCTAAAGCTAGCGGGGCAAGGCAATCAGCCCCAGCATTTT.

V gene TRBV9 combines with J gene TRBJ1-1; D gene uncertain. The germline V gene has CDR1 SGDLS and CDR2 YYNGEE. The CDR3 sequence is 14 residues long. Trimming stripped 4 bases from V and 5 bases from J, with 15 bases between. The DNA of the CDR3 is TGTGCCAGCAGCACCGACTGGGGTTCTACTGAAGCTTTCTTT. Translating it yields CASSTDWGSTEAFF.

V gene TRBV28 combines with J gene TRBJ2-3; the D gene is possibly TRBD2 (5 bases). CDR1 MDHEN and CDR2 SYDVKM come from the germline V gene. V was cut by 6 bases and J by 3 bases, with 13 bases left in between. The CDR3 runs 14 residues. The CDR3 DNA reads as TGTGCCAGCAGAGGACTTATCCTTACAGATACGCAGTATTTT. Translated, it gives CASRGLILTDTQYF.

V and J are TRBV5-1 and TRBJ2-3; 9 bases map to TRBD1. Unmatched junction bases numbered 5, after V lost 0 bases and J lost 0 bases. There are 17 residues in the CDR3. Germline V gene sequence: CDR1 SGHRS, CDR2 YFSETQ. This CDR3 reads CASSLARDRASTDTQYF. The CDR3 region has the DNA TGCGCCAGCAGCTTGGCCCGGGACAGGGCCAGCACAGATACGCAGTATTTT.

V is TRBV6-1 and J is TRBJ2-4; 8 bases line up with TRBD2. The CDR3 has 14 amino acids. Germline assignment: CDR1 MNHNS and CDR2 SASEGT. The trim removed 5 bases at V and 0 bases at J, leaving 0 bases unmatched. The CDR3, as DNA: TGTGCCAGCAGTAGCGGGGGAGCCAAAAACATTCAGTACTTC. Protein sequence: CASSSGGAKNIQYF.